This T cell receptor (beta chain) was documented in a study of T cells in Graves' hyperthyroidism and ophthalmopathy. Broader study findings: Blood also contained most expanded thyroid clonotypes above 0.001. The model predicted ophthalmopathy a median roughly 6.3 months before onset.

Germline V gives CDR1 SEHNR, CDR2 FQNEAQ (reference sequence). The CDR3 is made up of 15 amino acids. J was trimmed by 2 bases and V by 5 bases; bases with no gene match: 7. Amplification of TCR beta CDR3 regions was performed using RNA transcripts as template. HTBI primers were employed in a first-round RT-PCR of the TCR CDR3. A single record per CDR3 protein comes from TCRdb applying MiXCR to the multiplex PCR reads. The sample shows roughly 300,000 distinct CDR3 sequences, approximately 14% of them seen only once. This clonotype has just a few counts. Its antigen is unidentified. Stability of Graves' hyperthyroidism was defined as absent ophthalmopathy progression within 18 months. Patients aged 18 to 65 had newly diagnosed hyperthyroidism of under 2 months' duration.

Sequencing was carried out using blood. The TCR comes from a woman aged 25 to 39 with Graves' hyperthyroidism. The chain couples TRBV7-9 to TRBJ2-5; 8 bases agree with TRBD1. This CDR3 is CASSTYRGSQETQYF. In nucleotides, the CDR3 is TGTGCCAGCAGCACATACAGGGGGAGTCAAGAGACCCAGTACTTC. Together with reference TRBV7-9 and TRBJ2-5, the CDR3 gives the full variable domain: DTGVSQNPRHKITKRGQNVTFRCDPISEHNRLYWYRQTLGQGPEFLTYFQNEAQLEKSRLLSDRFSAERPKGSFSTLEIQRTEQGDSAMYLCASSTYRGSQETQYFGPGTRLLVL.